A selection of T cell receptor beta chains follows, all from one sample in a study of cytomegalovirus exposure and HLA in healthy donors. Using immunoSEQ multiplex PCR, the repertoire was profiled, and TCRdb retains in-frame clones only, with some absent. Of approximately 190,000 clones listed, 75% to 85% are singletons. Sequenced input: PBMCs. The source is a woman under 30 in good health and CMV-seronegative. Each CDR3 is given with its conserved first and last residue. Size is stated for part of the rows, as once, few or many counts, or as a class when the clone is expanded.

clone_size,j_call,v_call,cdr3_aa
-,TRBJ2-3,TRBV2,CASRADGDTQYF
-,TRBJ2-7,TRBV4-2,CASSQDLLAGAYSTYEQYF
-,TRBJ2-1,TRBV27,CASNLGAGGYNEQFF
few,TRBJ2-5,TRBV28,CASSLGHGETQYF
-,TRBJ2-7,TRBV7-9,CASSTGDYEQYF
-,TRBJ2-7,TRBV2,CASTRNREGEQYF
-,TRBJ2-5,TRBV19,CASSIARGAEETQYF
-,TRBJ2-7,TRBV7-9,CSSSSRGGEQYF
-,TRBJ2-5,TRBV6-6,CASRAGTSGWEKTQYF
-,TRBJ2-1,TRBV27,CASSSAGDYNEQFF
-,TRBJ2-7,TRBV4-2,CASSKGLAGGDPYEQYF
once,-,TRBV6-5,CASSSRGALSYEQYF
-,TRBJ1-2,TRBV28,CAGEKTGAGYTF
-,TRBJ2-7,TRBV18,CASSLTGTNYEQYF
-,TRBJ1-5,TRBV5-8,CASSPDRNQPQHF
medium-sized,TRBJ2-3,TRBV7-6,CASSFGGTRPTDTQYF
-,TRBJ1-4,TRBV2,CASLRQGLSNEKLFF
-,TRBJ2-7,TRBV5-6,CASSSSGSSYEQYF
-,TRBJ1-3,TRBV19,CASRDRFSSGNTIYF
-,TRBJ2-7,TRBV5-1,CASSTIPGTSGGAEEQYF
-,TRBJ2-3,TRBV28,CASSSPQGTASTDTQYF
few,TRBJ1-4,TRBV6-6,CASSYRDRVEKLFF
once,TRBJ2-1,TRBV6-1,CASRAGTVQFF
-,TRBJ2-2,TRBV11-3,CASSAQGSGELFF
-,TRBJ1-2,TRBV4-1,CASSQDGTGGLRFYGYTF
once,TRBJ1-5,TRBV6-1,CASSEEDFSNQPQHF
-,TRBJ2-1,TRBV5-8,CASSFGLIRNSEQFF
-,-,TRBV5-4,CASSFQDRGPYEQYF
once,TRBJ2-7,TRBV18,CASSPQDSSYEQYF
few,TRBJ1-1,TRBV6-5,CASRRKAGGGTEAFF
-,TRBJ1-4,TRBV11-2,CASSSGQLNEKLFF
-,TRBJ2-1,TRBV18,CASSPSWGGGNNEQFF
-,TRBJ1-5,TRBV21-1,CASSPTFRGDSNQPQHF
-,TRBJ1-2,TRBV7-9,CASSGRDRENYGYTF
-,TRBJ2-7,TRBV6-5,CASRRTGYKYEQYF
-,TRBJ2-7,TRBV7-2,CASSLGGGGYEQYF
-,TRBJ1-5,TRBV2,CASSGTVSSNQPQHF
-,TRBJ1-1,TRBV11-2,CASSLTGGLNTEAFF
-,TRBJ2-1,TRBV5-1,CASSLGGLYNEQFF
-,TRBJ2-1,TRBV10-1,CASTKDRLADNEQFF
-,TRBJ1-2,TRBV11-2,CASSLVTQGSAGYTF
-,TRBJ2-7,TRBV27,CASSPRGDRADFEQYF
once,TRBJ1-2,TRBV7-6,CASSSTGNYGYTF
-,TRBJ2-7,TRBV7-6,CASSPRGSNYEQYF
-,TRBJ2-7,TRBV4-1,CASSQGGQGHYEQYF
-,TRBJ2-4,TRBV27,CASRNSFLAKNIQYF
-,TRBJ2-4,TRBV6-6,CASSYNAGQSGIQYF
-,TRBJ2-7,TRBV7-6,CASSLAWQGDEQYF
-,TRBJ1-6,TRBV28,CASHQQDNSPLHF
-,-,TRBV7-8,CASSLALHEQYF
few,TRBJ2-7,TRBV5-1,CASSSGYEQYF
-,TRBJ1-3,TRBV25-1,CASRQTGTGNSGNTIYF
-,TRBJ2-3,TRBV27,CASSLRSTDTQYF
-,TRBJ2-5,TRBV28,CASSWTPGLALSETQYF
few,TRBJ1-6,TRBV27,CASSSYRDSPLHF
-,TRBJ1-5,TRBV5-5,CASSLGTGVGQPQHF
-,TRBJ2-2,TRBV7-3,CASSPPGGTNTGELFF
once,TRBJ1-2,TRBV10-3,CAISDNYNSGYTF
few,TRBJ1-1,TRBV11-2,CASSVGQFTEAFF
-,TRBJ2-1,TRBV7-8,CASSLVGTSGYNEQFF